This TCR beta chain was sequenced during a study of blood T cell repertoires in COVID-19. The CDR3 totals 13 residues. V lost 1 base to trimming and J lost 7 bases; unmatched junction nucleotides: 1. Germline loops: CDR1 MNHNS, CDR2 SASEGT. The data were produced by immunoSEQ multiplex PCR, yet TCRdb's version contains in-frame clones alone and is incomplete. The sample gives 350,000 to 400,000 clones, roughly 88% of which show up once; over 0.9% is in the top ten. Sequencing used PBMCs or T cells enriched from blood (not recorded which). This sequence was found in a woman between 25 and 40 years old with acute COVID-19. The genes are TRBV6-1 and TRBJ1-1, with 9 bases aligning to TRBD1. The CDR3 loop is CASSEGQGGEAFF. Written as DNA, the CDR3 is TGTGCCAGCAGTGAAGGACAGGGGGGTGAAGCTTTCTTT.